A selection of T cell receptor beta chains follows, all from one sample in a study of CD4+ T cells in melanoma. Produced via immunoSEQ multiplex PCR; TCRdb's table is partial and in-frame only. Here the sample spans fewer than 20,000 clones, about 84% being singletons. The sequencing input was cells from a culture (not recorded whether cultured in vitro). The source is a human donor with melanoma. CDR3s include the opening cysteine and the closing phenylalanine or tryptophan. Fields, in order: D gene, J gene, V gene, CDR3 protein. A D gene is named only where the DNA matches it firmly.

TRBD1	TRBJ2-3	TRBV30	CAWSNRGRTDTQYF
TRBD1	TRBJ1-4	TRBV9	CASSDGTGRHEKLFF
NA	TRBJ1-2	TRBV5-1	CASSIEPLGYGYTF
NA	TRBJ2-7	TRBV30	CAWSTRVYEQYF
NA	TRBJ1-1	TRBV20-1	CSGQVNTEAFF
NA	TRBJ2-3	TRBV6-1	CASNKAAVGTQYF
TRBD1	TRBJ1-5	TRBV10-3	CAISEGGQGYQPQHF
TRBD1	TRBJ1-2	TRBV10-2	CASSLDRQSGYTF
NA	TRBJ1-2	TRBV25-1	CASGQNLNYGYTF
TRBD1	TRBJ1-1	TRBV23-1	CASSQSDDRGNTEAFF
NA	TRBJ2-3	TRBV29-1	CSVEDRVEVSTDTQYF
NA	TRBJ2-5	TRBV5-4	CASSPKDSQETQYF
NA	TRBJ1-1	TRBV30	CAWSRGKGTEAFF
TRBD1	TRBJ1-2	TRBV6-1	CASSGQGALGGYTF
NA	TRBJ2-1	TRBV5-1	CASSRERWNEQFF